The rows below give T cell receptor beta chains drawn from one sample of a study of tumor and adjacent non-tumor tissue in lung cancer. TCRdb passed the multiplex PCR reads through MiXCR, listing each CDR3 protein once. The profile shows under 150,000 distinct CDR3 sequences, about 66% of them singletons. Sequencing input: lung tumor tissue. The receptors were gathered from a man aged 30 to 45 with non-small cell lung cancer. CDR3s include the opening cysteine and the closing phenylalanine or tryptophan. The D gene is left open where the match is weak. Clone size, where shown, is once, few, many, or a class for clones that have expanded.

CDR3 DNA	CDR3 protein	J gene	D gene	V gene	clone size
TGTGCCAGCAGGGAGTCCTGGACAGGGGAGGGCAATCAGCCCCAGCATTTT	CASRESWTGEGNQPQHF	TRBJ1-5	TRBD1	TRBV6-5	many
TGCAGCAGAGGGGGGGGCACAGGTACGCAGTATTTT	CSRGGGTGTQYF	TRBJ2-3	.	TRBV29-1	.
TGCAGTGTTAGAGAGCCCGGACTATACTACAATGAGCGGTTCTTC	CSVREPGLYYNERFF	TRBJ2-1	.	TRBV20-1	.
TGCAATGCTAGAGATCAAGGGACAGCCAAGGAGGAGCAGCTCTTC	CNARDQGTAKEEQLF	TRBJ2-7	TRBD1	TRBV20-1	.
TGTGCCAGTAGTCTCCCCTCGGCAGGGGCAAATGAAAAACTGTTTTTT	CASSLPSAGANEKLFF	TRBJ1-4	.	TRBV19	.
TGTGCCAGCAGCTTAGATGGAACAGACTATGGTTACATCTTC	CASSLDGTDYGYIF	TRBJ1-2	.	TRBV11-2	.
TGTGCCAGCAGCTTATTCGGAGGGACACTAAACTATGGCTACACCTTC	CASSLFGGTLNYGYTF	TRBJ1-2	.	TRBV7-2	few
TGTGTCAGCAGCTCAAGAGGGGTCCTGAGGCATGCCTACGAGCAGTACTTC	CVSSSRGVLRHAYEQYF	TRBJ2-7	.	TRBV5-4	.
TGCGCCAGTAGCTTGAACTCCTTAACGAGTGAAGCTTTCTTT	CASSLNSLTSEAFF	TRBJ1-1	.	TRBV5-1	.
TGTCCCAGTAGCCGGACAGGGGGGACTGAAGCTTTCTTT	CPSSRTGGTEAFF	TRBJ1-1	TRBD1	TRBV12-3/TRBV12-4	.